The clone carrying this TCR beta chain has more than one count but fewer than ten. Antigen specificity is unknown. TCRdb itself ran the 5' RACE reads through MiXCR, one entry per CDR3 protein. The sample holds 70,000 to 95,000 distinct CDR3 sequences, roughly 12% seen once. These data are taken from a study of early T cells in non-severe SARS-CoV-2 infection. Study at large: Sequenced material consisted of bulk RNA (from unsorted whole blood), and chains were unpaired.

Study-wide results and limits: A preference for anti-spike CD8 responses marked VDJdb matching, which missed private and CD4 specificities.

This CDR3 region has 16 residues. The J segment lost 2 bases and the V segment lost 1 base, leaving 3 bases of the junction unmatched. The source material was whole blood. The V gene is TRBV12-3 or TRBV12-4, the J gene TRBJ2-5; 11 bases are shared with TRBD2. The TCR comes from an adult who was a healthcare worker with PCR-confirmed SARS-CoV-2 infection or an uninfected control (not recorded which). CDR3 in DNA: TGTGCCAGCAGTTTAGGGGGACTAGCGGTTCAAGAGACCCAGTACTTC. Its protein product is CASSLGGLAVQETQYF.